This T cell receptor beta chain was identified in a study of control samples from healthy donors and cancer patients. Trimming shortened V by 2 bases and J by 6 bases, and 11 bases separated the two germline ends. Germline V lookup: CDR1 MNHEY, CDR2 SMNVEV (reference sequence). The CDR3 covers 14 residues. Sequencing used immunoSEQ multiplex PCR; TCRdb keeps in-frame clones, though not all of them. The table records roughly 12,000 clones, roughly 94% of them present only once. Material: PBMCs. The chain employs TRBV27 and TRBJ2-1; D gene uncertain. The clonotype comes from a man between 65 and 79 years old with head and neck cancer. Here the CDR3 reads CASSLGSVINEQFF. The CDR3, as DNA: TGTGCCAGCAGTTTAGGGTCGGTGATCAATGAGCAGTTCTTC.